The 10 T cell receptor beta chains below were found in one sample sequenced in a study of shared clonotypes between healthy human individuals. Profiled with immunoSEQ multiplex PCR; TCRdb holds only in-frame clones, not every one. The sample consists of around 1.5 million clones, 98% of them appearing once. The sample was naive CD4+ T cells sorted from blood. Subset denoted: CD45RA+ positively selected. The origin of the receptors is a young man in good health.

Only one count was recorded for this clone. The gene calls are TRBV7-8 and TRBJ2-7, with a possible D match to TRBD2 (6 bases). Trimming cost V 6 bases and J 3 bases, with 18 bases left between them. The CDR3 runs 15 residues. In germline, CDR1 is SGHVS, CDR2 FQNEAQ. The CDR3 nucleotides read TGTGCCAGCAGGTGGACGCTGGACGGGAGCTACGAGCAGTACTTC. This gives the protein CASRWTLDGSYEQYF.

The chain couples TRBV6-5 to TRBJ2-4, with no clear D. This CDR3 is built from 14 residues. The germline V gene encodes CDR1 MNHEY and CDR2 SVGAGI. V was clipped by 0 bases and J by 4 bases, with 7 bases between them. The chain's CDR3 is CASSYSPVKNIQYF. CDR3 DNA sequence: TGTGCCAGCAGTTACTCTCCAGTTAAAAACATTCAGTACTTC.

The DNA of the CDR3 is TGTGCCAGCAGCTTACTGCCCGTGACTAGCGGGAGCACAGATACGCAGTATTTT. Protein sequence: CASSLLPVTSGSTDTQYF. The chain employs TRBV11-2 and TRBJ2-3; 10 nucleotides line up with TRBD2. The junction had 8 bases not matched to a gene; V was cut back by 2 bases and J by 0 bases. The CDR3 covers 18 residues. Germline V gene sequence: CDR1 SGHAT, CDR2 FQNNGV.

This chain joins TRBV7-8 and TRBJ1-3; D unclear. The CDR3 has 16 amino acids. V was cut by 6 bases and J by 0 bases, with 15 bases left in between. The germline gives CDR1 SGHVS, CDR2 FQNEAQ. Written as DNA, the CDR3 is TGTGCCAGCAGTCAGAGGGCGGCGAGCTCTGGAAACACCATATATTTT. Amino acids: CASSQRAASSGNTIYF.

The V and J genes are TRBV27 and TRBJ2-3, with 10 bases aligning to TRBD2. This CDR3 region has 15 residues. With V trimmed by 7 bases and J by 4 bases, 8 bases remained unmatched. Germline-derived CDR1 and CDR2 are MNHEY and SMNVEV (reference sequence). This CDR3 is CASNPLAGRADTQYF. In DNA, the CDR3 is TGTGCCAGCAATCCACTAGCGGGGCGCGCAGATACGCAGTATTTT.

The chain joins TRBV2 to TRBJ2-5; the match to TRBD1 covers 11 bases. The J segment lost 2 bases and the V segment lost 6 bases, leaving 5 bases of the junction unmatched. Looked up from germline, CDR1 is SNHLY and CDR2 is FYNNEI. The CDR3 spans 15 residues. The CDR3 protein is CASRRGTGGQETQYF. DNA for the CDR3: TGTGCCAGCAGGCGCGGGACAGGGGGGCAAGAGACCCAGTACTTC.

The chain recombines TRBV6-4 with TRBJ2-7; a weak D match, TRBD2 (5 bases). The germline V and J ends were trimmed by 5 bases and 0 bases, with 14 bases remaining between them. The CDR3 is 15 residues long. Per the germline V gene, CDR1 is MRHNA and CDR2 is SNTAGT. Here the CDR3 DNA reads TGTGCCAGCAGTCCAAGAGCGGCCAGCTCCTACGAGCAGTACTTC. This codes for CASSPRAASSYEQYF.

As regards this clone: This CDR3 is also generated by other DNA sequences in the sample. The chain is built from TRBV5-1 and TRBJ2-3, with D uncertain. CDR1 and CDR2 (germline): SGHRS, YFSETQ. V dropped 0 bases and J dropped 0 bases, with 5 bases sitting between them. CDR3 length: 14 amino acids. The CDR3 here is CASSLGRSTDTQYF. Here the CDR3 DNA reads TGCGCCAGCAGCTTGGGACGGAGCACAGATACGCAGTATTTT.

The V gene is TRBV10-3, the J gene TRBJ2-3; 8 positions agree with TRBD1. The CDR3 is 15 residues long. Germline lookup yields CDR1 ENHRY and CDR2 SYGVKD. The trim removed 3 bases at V and 1 base at J, leaving 3 bases unmatched. Here the CDR3 DNA reads TGTGCCATCAGTGAAAGGGGACAGGGCACAGATACGCAGTATTTT. It encodes CAISERGQGTDTQYF.

This chain links TRBV27 with TRBJ1-5; D unresolved. The germline gives CDR1 MNHEY, CDR2 SMNVEV (reference sequence). Trimming took off 3 bases at V and 5 bases at J, with 8 bases between the two ends. The CDR3 has 13 amino acids. CDR3 amino acids: CASSFTIYQPQHF. CDR3 sequence (DNA): TGTGCCAGCAGTTTCACGATCTATCAGCCCCAGCATTTT.